Described below is a single T cell receptor (beta chain) sequence and its context. Its antigen is not known. The record originates from a study of glioma-infiltrating T cells after dendritic cell vaccination. The wider study: Patients had newly diagnosed or recurrent glioblastoma and received dendritic cell vaccines.

Germline V CDR1 and CDR2: SNHLY, FYNNEI. The CDR3 loop spans 12 amino acids. Trimming cost V 6 bases and J 4 bases, with 9 bases left between them. General study findings and limits: The cohort had few patients with full blood and tumor sets.

Sequenced by immunoSEQ multiplex PCR; TCRdb stores in-frame clones only, minus some. The sample has approximately 82,000 clones; roughly 89% are singletons. The chain uses TRBV2 and TRBJ2-5; D remains unclear. The TCR originated in a human donor with glioblastoma. The sample consisted of blood, taken before dendritic cell vaccination. The CDR3 sequence: CASSRSRETQYF. CDR3 nucleotide sequence: TGTGCCAGCAGCCGATCCAGAGAGACCCAGTACTTC.